One and the same sample provided the 3 T cell receptor beta chains below, sequenced in a study of T cells in Graves' hyperthyroidism and ophthalmopathy (dated by TCRdb to the late 2010s). Libraries came from multiplex PCR. TCRdb shows the sequencer as Illumina HiSeq 2000. The TCR beta CDR3 regions were amplified from the RNA transcripts. The TCR CDR3 was subjected to a first round of RT-PCR using the HTBI primer set and the Qiagen OneStep RT-PCR kit. In TCRdb, the public reads were trimmed at Q25 with fastp and aligned with MiXCR, with productive beta chains retained. Under each unique CDR3 protein, matching rows form one entry showing the most common genes and DNA. For this sample the table gives under 250,000 distinct CDR3 sequences, of which roughly 22% were detected only once. Roughly 35% of the sample is held by the ten biggest clonotypes. The sequencing sample was made of blood. The source of these receptors is a woman aged 40 to 50 with Graves' ophthalmopathy.

This clonotype was observed many times. The chain combines TRBV11-1 with TRBJ2-7; no clear D. Germline V lookup: CDR1 SGHAT, CDR2 FQDESV (reference sequence). The germline V and J ends were trimmed by 1 base and 2 bases, with 9 bases remaining between them. This CDR3 spans 14 amino acids. As DNA, the CDR3 is TGTGCCAGCAGCTTAGGACTCGGAGCCTACGAGCAGTACTTC. As protein: CASSLGLGAYEQYF.

At least ten counts were recorded for this clonotype. The CDR3 protein is CASSYSGTGATIFYGYTF. Here the CDR3 DNA reads TGTGCCAGCAGTTACTCTGGGACAGGGGCTACCATCTTCTATGGCTACACCTTC. The V gene is TRBV6-2 or TRBV6-3, the J gene TRBJ1-2, with 10 bases fitting TRBD1. CDR1 and CDR2 from the germline V gene are MNHEY and SVGEGT. The V gene end was trimmed by 0 bases and the J gene end by 4 bases; junction bases not matched to a gene: 11. This CDR3 is 18 amino acids long.

In its sample, this clonotype was seen many times. The CDR3 here is CASSDPAGLVAKNIQYF. In DNA form, the CDR3 reads TGTGCCAGCAGTGACCCAGCGGGGTTAGTAGCCAAAAACATTCAGTACTTC. The chain couples TRBV6-4 to TRBJ2-4, with 7 bases fitting TRBD2. The length of the CDR3 is 17 residues. Per germline, CDR1 MRHNA and CDR2 SNTAGT. Trimming removed 2 bases from V and 0 bases from J; junction bases left unmatched: 7.